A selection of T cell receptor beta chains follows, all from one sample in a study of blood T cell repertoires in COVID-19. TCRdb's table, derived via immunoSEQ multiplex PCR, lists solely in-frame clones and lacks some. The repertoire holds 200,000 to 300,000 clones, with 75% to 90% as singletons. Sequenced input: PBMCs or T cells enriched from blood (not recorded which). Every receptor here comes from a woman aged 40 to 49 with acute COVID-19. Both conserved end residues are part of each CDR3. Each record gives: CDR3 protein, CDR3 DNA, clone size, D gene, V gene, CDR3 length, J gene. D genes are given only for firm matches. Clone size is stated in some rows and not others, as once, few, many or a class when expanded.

CDR3: CASARGQGDEKLFF; DNA: TGTGCCAGCGCAAGGGGACAGGGGGATGAAAAACTGTTTTTT; size: .; D: TRBD1; V: TRBV19; length: 14; J: TRBJ1-4
CDR3: CASSSGLNSPLHF; DNA: TGTGCCTCTTCGTCAGGGCTTAATTCACCCCTCCACTTT; size: .; D: .; V: TRBV19; length: 13; J: TRBJ1-6
CDR3: CASSSGVGAIYGYTF; DNA: TGTGCCAGCAGTTCAGGGGTAGGGGCTATCTATGGCTACACCTTC; size: .; D: .; V: TRBV27; length: 15; J: TRBJ1-2
CDR3: CASSRDYNEQFF; DNA: TGTGCCAGCAGCCGAGACTACAATGAGCAGTTCTTC; size: .; D: .; V: TRBV5-4; length: 12; J: TRBJ2-1
CDR3: CATSRDPSGGYQETQYF; DNA: TGTGCCACCAGCAGAGATCCGAGCGGAGGGTACCAAGAGACCCAGTACTTC; size: .; D: .; V: TRBV15; length: 17; J: TRBJ2-5
CDR3: CASSPQLTSGLYNEQFF; DNA: TGTGCCAGCAGCCCACAGCTGACTAGCGGACTCTACAATGAGCAGTTCTTC; size: .; D: TRBD2; V: TRBV3-1/TRBV3-2; length: 17; J: TRBJ2-1
CDR3: CASSLGRTSANYEQYF; DNA: TGTGCCAGCAGCTTGGGGAGGACTAGCGCAAACTACGAGCAGTACTTC; size: .; D: TRBD2; V: TRBV5-6; length: 16; J: TRBJ2-7
CDR3: CASSEGGMSTDTQYF; DNA: TGTGCCAGCAGTGAAGGAGGGATGAGCACAGATACGCAGTATTTT; size: .; D: .; V: TRBV2; length: 15; J: TRBJ2-3
CDR3: CASSLRVRGAGEKETQYF; DNA: TGTGCCAGCAGCTTAAGGGTGAGAGGAGCGGGAGAAAAAGAGACCCAGTACTTC; size: once; D: TRBD2; V: TRBV7-2; length: 18; J: TRBJ2-5
CDR3: CASTNTDTQYF; DNA: TGTGCCAGCACCAACACAGATACGCAGTATTTT; size: .; D: .; V: TRBV9; length: 11; J: TRBJ2-3
CDR3: CASSAGANYGYTF; DNA: TGTGCCAGCAGCGCCGGGGCTAACTATGGCTACACCTTC; size: .; D: .; V: TRBV12-3/TRBV12-4; length: 13; J: TRBJ1-2
CDR3: CASSLYSGTSTDTQYF; DNA: TGTGCCAGCAGCTTGTACTCCGGGACTAGCACAGATACGCAGTATTTT; size: .; D: .; V: TRBV5-4; length: 16; J: TRBJ2-3
CDR3: CASNHRGSETQYF; DNA: TGTGCCAGCAACCACAGGGGTTCAGAGACCCAGTACTTC; size: .; D: TRBD1; V: TRBV12-3/TRBV12-4; length: 13; J: TRBJ2-5
CDR3: CASSHSQGLGEKLFF; DNA: TGTGCCAGCAGCCACTCCCAGGGGCTTGGAGAAAAACTGTTTTTT; size: .; D: .; V: TRBV16; length: 15; J: TRBJ1-4
CDR3: CASGTGGLSPLHF; DNA: TGTGCCAGCGGCACAGGGGGACTTTCACCCCTCCACTTT; size: .; D: TRBD1; V: TRBV5-6; length: 13; J: TRBJ1-6
CDR3: CASSQDLIGQDEKLFF; DNA: TGTGCCAGCAGCCAAGATCTAATTGGGCAGGATGAAAAACTGTTTTTT; size: .; D: .; V: TRBV4-2; length: 16; J: TRBJ1-4
CDR3: CASSRLAGAGAYEQYF; DNA: TGTGCCAGCTCTAGGCTAGCGGGAGCCGGGGCCTACGAGCAGTACTTC; size: .; D: TRBD2; V: TRBV2; length: 16; J: TRBJ2-7
CDR3: CASSSQNSYEQYF; DNA: TGTGCCAGCAGTTCACAAAACTCCTACGAGCAGTACTTC; size: once; D: .; V: TRBV27; length: 13; J: TRBJ2-7
CDR3: CASSPRTDRNTEAFF; DNA: TGTGCCAGCAGCCCTAGGACAGACAGAAACACTGAAGCTTTCTTT; size: .; D: .; V: TRBV12-1; length: 15; J: TRBJ1-1
CDR3: CASSLNYYEQYF; DNA: TGTGCCAGCAGCCTCAACTACTACGAGCAGTACTTC; size: .; D: .; V: TRBV12-3/TRBV12-4; length: 12; J: TRBJ2-7
CDR3: CASSAPGGQTQYF; DNA: TGTGCCAGCAGCGCCCCGGGCGGGCAGACCCAGTACTTC; size: .; D: .; V: TRBV5-4; length: 13; J: TRBJ2-5
CDR3: CAWVGDTEAFF; DNA: TGTGCCTGGGTAGGGGACACTGAAGCTTTCTTT; size: .; D: .; V: TRBV30; length: 11; J: TRBJ1-1
CDR3: CASSELAGVQETQYF; DNA: TGTGCCAGCAGTGAACTAGCGGGAGTCCAAGAGACCCAGTACTTC; size: .; D: TRBD2; V: TRBV6-1; length: 15; J: TRBJ2-5
CDR3: CASSIGQDNYGYTF; DNA: TGTGCCAGCAGCATCGGACAGGATAACTATGGCTACACCTTC; size: few; D: TRBD1; V: TRBV5-8; length: 14; J: TRBJ1-2
CDR3: CASSISRDIRSGNTIYF; DNA: TGTGCCAGTAGTATTTCCCGGGACATTCGCTCTGGAAACACCATATATTTT; size: .; D: .; V: TRBV19; length: 17; J: TRBJ1-3
CDR3: CSVGGDFAYNEQFF; DNA: TGCAGCGTTGGAGGGGACTTTGCCTACAATGAGCAGTTCTTC; size: .; D: .; V: TRBV29-1; length: 14; J: TRBJ2-1
CDR3: CASSIVGEGYTF; DNA: TGTGCCAGTAGTATTGTTGGTGAGGGCTACACCTTC; size: .; D: .; V: TRBV19; length: 12; J: TRBJ1-2